The rows below give T cell receptor beta chains drawn from one sample of a study of blood T cell repertoires in COVID-19. Profiling relied on immunoSEQ multiplex PCR, and the TCRdb table lists in-frame clones only, not all of them. The sample lists about 350,000 clones; 85% to 90% were seen once. Sequencing was done on a sample of peripheral blood. Receptor source: a woman in her 70s with COVID-19, enrolled during active disease. Each CDR3 is given with its conserved first and last residue. Fields, in order: clone size, D gene, J gene, V gene, CDR3 protein, CDR3 DNA. A D gene is named only where the DNA matches it firmly. Not all rows give a size; the values are once, few, many and, for expanded clones, a class.

many	TRBD1	TRBJ2-7	TRBV5-4	CASSRLQGEVNEQYF	TGTGCCAGCAGCAGACTACAGGGGGAGGTGAACGAGCAGTACTTC
NA	NA	TRBJ1-3	TRBV7-9	CASSLLGQRTDTIYF	TGTGCCAGCAGCTTGCTGGGACAAAGGACAGACACCATATATTTT
NA	TRBD1	TRBJ1-5	TRBV6-5	CASTSVRGQGQPQHF	TGTGCCAGCACCTCCGTGAGGGGGCAGGGTCAGCCCCAGCATTTT
once	NA	TRBJ2-3	TRBV24-1	CATSDSTRNTQYF	TGTGCCACCAGTGACTCGACAAGAAATACGCAGTATTTT
NA	NA	TRBJ2-1	TRBV29-1	CSASGAAQPYNEQFF	TGCAGCGCCTCTGGGGCAGCTCAGCCCTACAATGAGCAGTTCTTC
few	NA	TRBJ2-7	TRBV7-9	CASSFPLDSGGLEEQYF	TGTGCCAGCAGTTTCCCCTTGGACAGCGGCGGGCTAGAGGAGCAGTACTTC
NA	TRBD1	TRBJ2-7	TRBV5-1	CASSYGQAYEQYF	TGCGCCAGCAGCTATGGACAGGCCTACGAGCAGTACTTC
NA	NA	TRBJ1-1	TRBV23-1	CASSQYGTVQIVAFF	TGCGCCAGCAGTCAATACGGCACAGTACAAATTGTAGCTTTCTTT
NA	NA	TRBJ2-7	TRBV10-3	CAIQGSYEQYF	TGTGCCATACAGGGTTCCTACGAGCAGTACTTC
NA	TRBD2	TRBJ2-5	TRBV28	CASSFGQRGGRETQYF	TGTGCCAGCAGTTTCGGTCAGCGGGGGGGTAGGGAGACCCAGTACTTC
NA	TRBD2	TRBJ2-3	TRBV19	CASSSRATSGGGTDTQYF	TGTGCCAGTAGTAGTCGTGCGACTAGCGGGGGGGGCACAGATACGCAGTATTTT
once	NA	TRBJ2-1	TRBV7-8	CASLMDREGEQFF	TGTGCCAGCCTGATGGACAGGGAGGGTGAGCAGTTCTTC
once	NA	TRBJ2-7	TRBV5-8	CASSFGTGSNEQYF	TGTGCCAGCAGCTTCGGTACAGGGTCCAACGAGCAGTACTTC
once	TRBD1	TRBJ1-1	TRBV5-1	CASSLEPGQGTDTEAFF	TGCGCCAGCAGCTTGGAACCGGGACAGGGAACGGACACTGAAGCTTTCTTT
NA	TRBD1	TRBJ1-1	TRBV5-1	CASSLGQGASFEAFF	TGCGCCAGCAGCCTCGGACAGGGAGCCTCTTTCGAAGCTTTCTTT
NA	NA	TRBJ1-4	TRBV18	CASSPQGTNEKLFF	TGTGCCAGCTCACCCCAGGGTACTAATGAAAAACTGTTTTTT
NA	TRBD1	TRBJ2-5	TRBV18	CASSPRSGGGQETQYF	TGTGCCAGCTCACCACGGTCAGGGGGCGGACAAGAGACCCAGTACTTC
NA	NA	TRBJ2-7	TRBV29-1	CSVVGDAYEQYF	TGCAGCGTGGTTGGAGATGCCTACGAGCAGTACTTC
NA	NA	TRBJ2-7	TRBV3-1/TRBV3-2	CASSLRQVQREQYF	TGTGCCAGCAGCTTACGACAGGTCCAGAGGGAGCAGTACTTC
NA	TRBD2	TRBJ2-3	TRBV19	CASSTYSGGRTDTQYF	TGTGCCAGTAGTACCTATAGCGGGGGACGCACAGATACGCAGTATTTT
NA	NA	TRBJ2-1	TRBV19	CASSIDSGHREQFF	TGTGCCAGTAGTATAGATTCAGGTCATCGGGAGCAGTTCTTC
NA	NA	TRBJ2-3	TRBV5-1	CASSGGGLGTDTQYF	TGCGCCAGTTCCGGGGGAGGCCTCGGCACAGATACGCAGTATTTT
NA	TRBD2	TRBJ2-3	TRBV24-1	CATSVERGSTDTQYF	TGTGCCACCAGTGTGGAGCGGGGGAGCACAGATACGCAGTATTTT
once	TRBD1	TRBJ1-2	TRBV4-1	CASSQGTGDYGYTF	TGCGCCAGCAGCCAAGGGACAGGGGACTATGGCTACACCTTC
NA	TRBD1	TRBJ1-2	TRBV11-2	CASTDIRGPLGGYTF	TGTGCCAGCACCGACATCAGGGGGCCTCTGGGTGGCTACACCTTC
NA	NA	TRBJ1-2	TRBV7-9	CASSPLQGGGVNSNYGYTF	TGTGCCAGCAGCCCTCTCCAGGGAGGTGGGGTGAACTCTAACTATGGCTACACCTTC
once	NA	TRBJ2-4	TRBV4-1	CASSQEAGTTLRGAKNIQYF	TGCGCCAGCAGCCAAGAAGCCGGGACTACGCTAAGGGGGGCCAAAAACATTCAGTACTTC
NA	NA	TRBJ2-6	TRBV9	CASSVRGGSGANVLTF	TGTGCCAGCAGCGTACGGGGAGGCTCTGGGGCCAACGTCCTGACTTTC
NA	NA	TRBJ1-1	TRBV6-6	CASSNINTEAFF	TGTGCCAGCAGTAACATAAACACTGAAGCTTTCTTT
few	NA	TRBJ1-2	TRBV5-8	CASSLAGRYGYTF	TGTGCCAGCAGCTTGGCGGGGAGGTATGGCTACACCTTC
NA	TRBD1	TRBJ2-1	TRBV4-1	CASSHSPSGTANEQFF	TGCGCCAGCAGCCATTCTCCCTCCGGGACAGCCAATGAGCAGTTCTTC
NA	TRBD1	TRBJ2-7	TRBV6-4	CASSPGQGNEQYF	TGTGCCAGCAGTCCGGGACAGGGAAACGAGCAGTACTTC
NA	TRBD1	TRBJ1-5	TRBV12-3/TRBV12-4	CASSLQGFQPQHF	TGTGCCAGCAGTCTACAGGGGTTTCAGCCCCAGCATTTT
NA	TRBD2	TRBJ2-7	TRBV6-5	CASSPGLAGYEQYF	TGTGCCAGCAGTCCGGGACTAGCGGGCTACGAGCAGTACTTC
NA	NA	TRBJ1-2	TRBV27	CASSLTSGAGGYTF	TGTGCCAGCAGTTTGACGTCAGGGGCGGGCGGCTACACCTTC
NA	TRBD2	TRBJ2-5	TRBV5-4	CASSRLAGETQYF	TGTGCCAGCAGCCGACTAGCGGGGGAGACCCAGTACTTC
NA	NA	TRBJ2-1	TRBV21-1	CASTRRKGQGPNEQFF	TGTGCCAGCACCCGCCGGAAGGGACAGGGACCCAATGAGCAGTTCTTC
NA	NA	TRBJ1-5	TRBV6-2/TRBV6-3	CASSSDQPQHF	TGTGCCAGCAGCTCAGATCAGCCCCAGCATTTT
NA	TRBD1	TRBJ1-5	TRBV28	CASSLRGQYQPQHF	TGTGCCAGCAGTCTAAGGGGACAGTATCAGCCCCAGCATTTT
NA	NA	TRBJ1-6	TRBV6-5	CASTLQGKNSPLHF	TGTGCCAGTACTTTACAGGGTAAAAATTCACCCCTCCACTTT
NA	NA	TRBJ1-1	TRBV20-1	CSARVMTKAFF	TGCAGTGCTAGAGTGATGACTAAAGCTTTCTTT